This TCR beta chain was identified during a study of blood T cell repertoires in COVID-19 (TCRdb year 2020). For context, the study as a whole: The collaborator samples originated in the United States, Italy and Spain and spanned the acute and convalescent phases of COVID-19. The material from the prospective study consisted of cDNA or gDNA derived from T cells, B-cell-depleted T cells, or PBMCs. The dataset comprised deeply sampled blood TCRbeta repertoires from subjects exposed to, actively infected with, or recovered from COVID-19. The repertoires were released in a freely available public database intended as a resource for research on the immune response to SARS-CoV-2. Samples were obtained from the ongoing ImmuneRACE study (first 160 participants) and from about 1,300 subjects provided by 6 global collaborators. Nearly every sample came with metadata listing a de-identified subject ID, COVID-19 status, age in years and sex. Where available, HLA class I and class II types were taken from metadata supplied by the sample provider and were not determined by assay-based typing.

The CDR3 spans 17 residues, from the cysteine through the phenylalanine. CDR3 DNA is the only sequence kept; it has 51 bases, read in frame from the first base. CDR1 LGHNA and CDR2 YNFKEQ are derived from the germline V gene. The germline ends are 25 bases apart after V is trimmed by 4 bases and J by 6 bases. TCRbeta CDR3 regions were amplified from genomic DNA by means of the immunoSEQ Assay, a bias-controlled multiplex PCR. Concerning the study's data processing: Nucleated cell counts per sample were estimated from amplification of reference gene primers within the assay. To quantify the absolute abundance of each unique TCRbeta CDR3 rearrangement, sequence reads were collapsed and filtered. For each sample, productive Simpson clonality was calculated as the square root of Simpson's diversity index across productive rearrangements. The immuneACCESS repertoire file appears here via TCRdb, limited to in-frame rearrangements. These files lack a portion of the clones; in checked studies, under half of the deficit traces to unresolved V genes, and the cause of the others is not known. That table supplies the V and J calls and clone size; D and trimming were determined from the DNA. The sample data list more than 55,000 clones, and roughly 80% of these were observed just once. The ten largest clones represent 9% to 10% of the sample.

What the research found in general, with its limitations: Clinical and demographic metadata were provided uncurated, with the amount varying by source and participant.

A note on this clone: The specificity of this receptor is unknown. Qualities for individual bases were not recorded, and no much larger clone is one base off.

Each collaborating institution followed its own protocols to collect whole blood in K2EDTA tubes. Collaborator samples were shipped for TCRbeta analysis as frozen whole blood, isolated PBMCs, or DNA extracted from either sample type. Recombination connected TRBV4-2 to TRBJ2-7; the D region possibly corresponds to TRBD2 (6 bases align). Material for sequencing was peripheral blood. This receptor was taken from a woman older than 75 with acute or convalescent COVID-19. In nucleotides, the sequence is TGTGCCAGCAGCCCGTACGTGGCGACGGGGGAATCGGGCGAGCAGTACTTC. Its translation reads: CASSPYVATGESGEQYF.